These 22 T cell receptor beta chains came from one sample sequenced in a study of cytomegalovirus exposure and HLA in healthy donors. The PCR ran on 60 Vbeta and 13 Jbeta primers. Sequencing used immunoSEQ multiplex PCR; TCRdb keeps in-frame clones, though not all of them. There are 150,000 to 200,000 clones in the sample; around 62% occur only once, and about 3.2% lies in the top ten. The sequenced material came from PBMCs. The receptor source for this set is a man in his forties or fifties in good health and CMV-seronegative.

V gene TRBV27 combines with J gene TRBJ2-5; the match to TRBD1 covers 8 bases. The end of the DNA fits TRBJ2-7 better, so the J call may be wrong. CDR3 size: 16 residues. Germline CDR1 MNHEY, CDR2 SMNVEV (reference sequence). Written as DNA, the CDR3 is TGTGCCAGCAGTCCTATATTAGGACAGGGCTCCTACGAGCAGTACTTC. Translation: CASSPILGQGSYEQYF.

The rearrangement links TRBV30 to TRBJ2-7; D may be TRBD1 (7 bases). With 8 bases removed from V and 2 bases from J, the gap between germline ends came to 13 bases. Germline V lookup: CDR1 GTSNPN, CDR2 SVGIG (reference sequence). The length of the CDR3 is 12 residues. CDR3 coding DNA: TGTGCCGGAGGGGGCGAACCCTACGAGCAGTACTTC. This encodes CAGGGEPYEQYF.

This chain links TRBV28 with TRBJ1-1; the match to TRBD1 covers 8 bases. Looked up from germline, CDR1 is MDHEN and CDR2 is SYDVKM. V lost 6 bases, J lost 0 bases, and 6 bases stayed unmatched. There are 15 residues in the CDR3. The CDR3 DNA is TGTGCCAGCAGCTCATTGACAGGGGTGAACACTGAAGCTTTCTTT. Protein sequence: CASSSLTGVNTEAFF.

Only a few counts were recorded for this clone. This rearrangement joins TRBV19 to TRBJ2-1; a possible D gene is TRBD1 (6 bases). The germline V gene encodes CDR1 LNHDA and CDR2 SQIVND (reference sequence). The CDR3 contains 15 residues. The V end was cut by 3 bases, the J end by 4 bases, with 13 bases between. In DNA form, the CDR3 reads TGTGCCAGTAGTATTGGCAGGGGTGGGTACAATGAGCAGTTCTTC. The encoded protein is CASSIGRGGYNEQFF.

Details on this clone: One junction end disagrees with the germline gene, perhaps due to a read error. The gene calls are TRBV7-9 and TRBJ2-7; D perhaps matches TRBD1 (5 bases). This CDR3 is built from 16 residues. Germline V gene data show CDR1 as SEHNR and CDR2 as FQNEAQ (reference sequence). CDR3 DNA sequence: TGTTCCAGCAGCCCCCCCGACAGACAAATCTACTACGAGCAGTACTTC. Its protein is CSSSPPDRQIYYEQYF.

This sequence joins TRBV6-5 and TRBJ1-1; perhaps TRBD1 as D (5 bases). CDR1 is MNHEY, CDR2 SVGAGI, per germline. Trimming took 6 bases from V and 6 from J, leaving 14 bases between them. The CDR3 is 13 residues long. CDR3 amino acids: CASRPDSGAEAFF. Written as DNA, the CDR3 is TGTGCCAGCAGACCCGATTCGGGGGCTGAAGCTTTCTTT.

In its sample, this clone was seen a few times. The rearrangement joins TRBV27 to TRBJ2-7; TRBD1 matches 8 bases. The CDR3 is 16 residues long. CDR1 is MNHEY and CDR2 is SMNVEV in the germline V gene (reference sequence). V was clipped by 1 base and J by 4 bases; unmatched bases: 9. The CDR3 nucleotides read TGTGCCAGCAGTTTATACGGACAGGGAAAAGAGTACGAGCAGTACTTC. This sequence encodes CASSLYGQGKEYEQYF.

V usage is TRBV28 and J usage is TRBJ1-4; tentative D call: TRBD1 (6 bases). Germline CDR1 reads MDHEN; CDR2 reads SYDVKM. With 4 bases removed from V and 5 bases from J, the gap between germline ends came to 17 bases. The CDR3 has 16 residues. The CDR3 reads CASSSTYGTRNEKLFF. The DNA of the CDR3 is TGTGCCAGCAGTTCAACCTACGGGACACGGAATGAAAAACTGTTTTTT.

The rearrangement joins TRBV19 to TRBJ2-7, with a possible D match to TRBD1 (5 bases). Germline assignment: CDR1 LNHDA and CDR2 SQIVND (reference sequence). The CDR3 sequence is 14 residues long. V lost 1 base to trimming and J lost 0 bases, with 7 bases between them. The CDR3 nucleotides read TGTGCCAGTAGTATAGGACAGAACTCCTACGAGCAGTACTTC. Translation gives CASSIGQNSYEQYF.

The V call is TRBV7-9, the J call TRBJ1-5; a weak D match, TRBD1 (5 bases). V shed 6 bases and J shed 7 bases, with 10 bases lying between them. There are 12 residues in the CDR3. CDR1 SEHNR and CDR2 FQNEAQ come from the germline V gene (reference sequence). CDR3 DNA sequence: TGTGCCAGCAGTTCAGCAGGGCAGCCCCAGCATTTT. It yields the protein CASSSAGQPQHF. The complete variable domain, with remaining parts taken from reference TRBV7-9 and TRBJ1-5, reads DTGVSQNPRHKITKRGQNVTFRCDPISEHNRLYWYRQTLGQGPEFLTYFQNEAQLEKSRLLSDRFSAERPKGSFSTLEIQRTEQGDSAMYLCASSSAGQPQHFGDGTRLSIL.

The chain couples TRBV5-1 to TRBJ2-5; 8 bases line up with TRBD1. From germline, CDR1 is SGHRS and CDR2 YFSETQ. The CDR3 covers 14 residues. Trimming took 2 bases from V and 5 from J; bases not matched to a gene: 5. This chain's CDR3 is CASSFAGGEETQYF. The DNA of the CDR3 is TGCGCCAGCAGCTTCGCAGGGGGCGAGGAGACCCAGTACTTC. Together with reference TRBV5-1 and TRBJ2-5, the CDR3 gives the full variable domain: KAGVTQTPRYLIKTRGQQVTLSCSPISGHRSVSWYQQTPGQGLQFLFEYFSETQRNKGNFPGRFSGRQFSNSRSEMNVSTLELGDSALYLCASSFAGGEETQYFGPGTRLLVL.

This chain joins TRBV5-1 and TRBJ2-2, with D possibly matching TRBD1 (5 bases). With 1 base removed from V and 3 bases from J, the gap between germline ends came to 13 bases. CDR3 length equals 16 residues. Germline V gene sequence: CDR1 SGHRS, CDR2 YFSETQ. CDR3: CASSLRGRIDTGELFF. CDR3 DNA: TGCGCCAGCAGCTTGAGGGGAAGAATAGACACCGGGGAGCTGTTTTTT.

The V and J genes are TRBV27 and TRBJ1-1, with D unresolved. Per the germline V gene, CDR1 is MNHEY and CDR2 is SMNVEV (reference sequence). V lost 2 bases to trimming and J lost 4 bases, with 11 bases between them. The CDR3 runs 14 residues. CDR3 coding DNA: TGTGCCAGCAGTTTAAGAGGTGAGGGCACTGAAGCTTTCTTT. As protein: CASSLRGEGTEAFF.

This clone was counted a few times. CDR3 loop: CASTRGTANEKLFF. As DNA, the CDR3 is TGTGCCAGCACTCGTGGGACAGCTAATGAAAAACTGTTTTTT. The rearrangement joins TRBV28 to TRBJ1-4; 7 bases align to TRBD1. The CDR3 spans 14 residues. Germline CDR1 MDHEN, CDR2 SYDVKM. The V and J ends lost 7 bases and 3 bases, in that order; junction bases with no gene match: 5.

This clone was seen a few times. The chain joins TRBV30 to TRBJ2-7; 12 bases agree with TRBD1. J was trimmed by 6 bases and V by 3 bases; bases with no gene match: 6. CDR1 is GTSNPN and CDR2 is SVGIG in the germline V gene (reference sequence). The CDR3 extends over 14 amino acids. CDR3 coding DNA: TGTGCCTGGAGAGGGGGACAGGGGGCGCGCGAGCAGTACTTC. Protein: CAWRGGQGAREQYF.

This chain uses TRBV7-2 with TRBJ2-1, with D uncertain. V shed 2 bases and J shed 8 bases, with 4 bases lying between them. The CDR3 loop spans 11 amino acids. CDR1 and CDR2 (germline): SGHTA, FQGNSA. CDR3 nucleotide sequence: TGTGCCAGCAGCTTATTAGATGAGCAGTTCTTC. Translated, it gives CASSLLDEQFF.

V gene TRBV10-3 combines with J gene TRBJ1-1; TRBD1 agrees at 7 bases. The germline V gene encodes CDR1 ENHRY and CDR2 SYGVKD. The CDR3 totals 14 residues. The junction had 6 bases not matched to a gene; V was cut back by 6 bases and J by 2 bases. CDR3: CAISGQEINTEAFF. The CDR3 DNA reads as TGTGCCATCAGCGGACAGGAGATAAACACTGAAGCTTTCTTT.

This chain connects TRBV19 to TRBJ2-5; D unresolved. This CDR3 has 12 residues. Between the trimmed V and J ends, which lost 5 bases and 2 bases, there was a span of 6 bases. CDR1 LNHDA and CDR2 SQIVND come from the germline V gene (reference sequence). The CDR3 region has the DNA TGTGCCAGTAGTTCTATACAAGAGACCCAGTACTTC. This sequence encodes CASSSIQETQYF.

The CDR3 here is CASSEASPNTEAFF. The CDR3 nucleotides are TGTGCCAGCAGTGAAGCGAGCCCCAACACTGAAGCTTTCTTT. The V gene is TRBV6-1, the J gene TRBJ1-1; D not certain. Germline V lookup: CDR1 MNHNS, CDR2 SASEGT. This CDR3 region has 14 residues. Trimming took 0 bases from V and 2 from J, leaving 7 bases between them.

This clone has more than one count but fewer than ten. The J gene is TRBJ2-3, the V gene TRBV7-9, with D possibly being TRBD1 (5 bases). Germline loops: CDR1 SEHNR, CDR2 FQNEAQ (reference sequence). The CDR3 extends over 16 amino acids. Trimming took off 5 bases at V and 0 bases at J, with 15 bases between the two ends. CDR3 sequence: CASSPGMTESTDTQYF. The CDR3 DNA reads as TGTGCCAGCAGCCCCGGAATGACAGAGAGCACAGATACGCAGTATTTT.

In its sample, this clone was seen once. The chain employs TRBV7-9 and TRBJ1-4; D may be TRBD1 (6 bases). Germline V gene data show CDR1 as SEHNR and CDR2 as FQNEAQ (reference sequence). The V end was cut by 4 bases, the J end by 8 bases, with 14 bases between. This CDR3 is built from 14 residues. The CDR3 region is CASSSQQGREKLFF. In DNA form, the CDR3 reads TGTGCCAGCAGCTCACAACAGGGTCGCGAAAAACTGTTTTTT.

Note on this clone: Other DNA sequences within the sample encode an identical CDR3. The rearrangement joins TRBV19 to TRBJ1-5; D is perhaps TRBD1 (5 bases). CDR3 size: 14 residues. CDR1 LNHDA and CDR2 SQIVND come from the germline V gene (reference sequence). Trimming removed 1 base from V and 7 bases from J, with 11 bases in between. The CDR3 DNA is TGTGCCAGTAGTATAGGCAGGGAAGGACAGCCCCAGCATTTT. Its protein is CASSIGREGQPQHF.